Listed below are T cell receptor beta chains from one sample, sequenced in a study of vaccination and CD4 T cells after COVID-19. In TCRdb, the PCR reads were re-called with MiXCR into one record per CDR3 protein. This sample carries some 10,000 distinct CDR3 sequences, 25% to 35% of them seen once, and the ten largest clones take more than 10%. No cognate antigen is known for these TCRs. The material sequenced was CD4+ T cells from blood, cultured in vitro. The receptors originated from a human donor in good health. Both conserved end residues are part of each CDR3. Each record gives: D gene, J gene, clone size, V gene, CDR3 DNA, CDR3 protein. The D gene is left open where the match is weak. The size field is filled for only some rows; it gives once, few, many or a size class.

D gene: TRBD1; J gene: TRBJ1-5; clone size: few; V gene: TRBV20-1; CDR3 DNA: TGCAGTGCTAGGGCAGACAGGGGGAATCAGCCCCAGCATTTT; CDR3 protein: CSARADRGNQPQHF
D gene: .; J gene: TRBJ2-3; clone size: few; V gene: TRBV2; CDR3 DNA: TGTGCCAGCAGCCGGATCGTGGGCTTTGGAGATACGCAGTATTTT; CDR3 protein: CASSRIVGFGDTQYF
D gene: .; J gene: TRBJ2-3; clone size: once; V gene: TRBV5-4; CDR3 DNA: TGTGCCAGCAGCTTGGGAGCTCGCGCATCGGGAGATACGCAGTATTTT; CDR3 protein: CASSLGARASGDTQYF
D gene: .; J gene: TRBJ2-7; clone size: few; V gene: TRBV20-1; CDR3 DNA: TGCAGTGCTGCGGGACTGGCATCCTACGAGCAGTACTTC; CDR3 protein: CSAAGLASYEQYF
D gene: TRBD1; J gene: TRBJ1-5; clone size: few; V gene: TRBV19; CDR3 DNA: TGTGCCAGTAGTACCGGGACAGGGTACAATCAGCCCCAGCATTTT; CDR3 protein: CASSTGTGYNQPQHF
D gene: .; J gene: TRBJ2-3; clone size: few; V gene: TRBV7-3; CDR3 DNA: TGTGCCAGCAGCTTTCTACGGGATAGAACAGATACGCAGTATTTT; CDR3 protein: CASSFLRDRTDTQYF
D gene: .; J gene: TRBJ1-2; clone size: .; V gene: TRBV30; CDR3 DNA: TGTGCCTGGGCCCTTACGGGGCTTGCTAACTATGGCTACACCTTC; CDR3 protein: CAWALTGLANYGYTF
D gene: .; J gene: TRBJ2-3; clone size: medium-sized; V gene: TRBV28; CDR3 DNA: TGTGCCACCCCCGGGAACGAGGGCACAGATACGCAGTATTTT; CDR3 protein: CATPGNEGTDTQYF
D gene: .; J gene: TRBJ1-4; clone size: .; V gene: TRBV20-1; CDR3 DNA: TGCAGTGCTAGAGATCGTGGAGAAAAACTGTTTTTT; CDR3 protein: CSARDRGEKLFF
D gene: .; J gene: TRBJ2-2; clone size: .; V gene: TRBV6-2/TRBV6-3; CDR3 DNA: TGTGTCAGCAGTTACGGGACAAATCTACCCACGATGTTTTTT; CDR3 protein: CVSSYGTNLPTMFF
D gene: .; J gene: TRBJ2-5; clone size: few; V gene: TRBV20-1; CDR3 DNA: TGCAGTGTTGGGGTATTGCAGACCCAGTACTTC; CDR3 protein: CSVGVLQTQYF
D gene: .; J gene: TRBJ2-3; clone size: .; V gene: TRBV12-3/TRBV12-4; CDR3 DNA: TGTGCCAGCAGTTTCGGGAGAGGGGCAGATACGCAGTATTTT; CDR3 protein: CASSFGRGADTQYF
D gene: .; J gene: TRBJ1-4; clone size: .; V gene: TRBV20-1; CDR3 DNA: TGCAGTGCTAGAGATGGCGCGGGAACTAATGAAAAACTGTTTTTT; CDR3 protein: CSARDGAGTNEKLFF
D gene: .; J gene: TRBJ2-1; clone size: once; V gene: TRBV19; CDR3 DNA: TGTGCCATCAGCGGAGGGAAGTCCTACAATGAGCAGTTCTTC; CDR3 protein: CAISGGKSYNEQFF
D gene: TRBD1; J gene: TRBJ2-5; clone size: .; V gene: TRBV5-4; CDR3 DNA: TGTGCCAGCAGCTTACAGGGGCCGGAGACCCAGTACTTC; CDR3 protein: CASSLQGPETQYF
D gene: TRBD2; J gene: TRBJ2-7; clone size: few; V gene: TRBV2; CDR3 DNA: TGTGCCAGCCGGGGGGTGGGGTACGAGCAGTACTTC; CDR3 protein: CASRGVGYEQYF
D gene: .; J gene: TRBJ1-2; clone size: .; V gene: TRBV12-3/TRBV12-4; CDR3 DNA: TGTGCCAGCAGTCGATGGGACGTCGGGGGCTACACCTTC; CDR3 protein: CASSRWDVGGYTF
D gene: .; J gene: TRBJ1-2; clone size: .; V gene: TRBV5-6; CDR3 DNA: TGTGCCAGCAGCTTGACAGGCTCGGACTATGGCTACACCTTC; CDR3 protein: CASSLTGSDYGYTF
D gene: TRBD2; J gene: TRBJ2-7; clone size: few; V gene: TRBV6-5; CDR3 DNA: TGTGCCAGCAGTTACTCCCCTAGCGGAATCTCCTACGAGCAGTACTTC; CDR3 protein: CASSYSPSGISYEQYF
D gene: TRBD1; J gene: TRBJ1-1; clone size: .; V gene: TRBV12-3/TRBV12-4; CDR3 DNA: TGTGCCAGCAGCCTGGGACAGGGAAGGAACACTGAAGCTTTCTTT; CDR3 protein: CASSLGQGRNTEAFF
D gene: TRBD1; J gene: TRBJ2-7; clone size: few; V gene: TRBV20-1; CDR3 DNA: TGCAGTGCTAGAACAACCGGGACAGGGAGATACGAGCAGTACTTC; CDR3 protein: CSARTTGTGRYEQYF
D gene: .; J gene: TRBJ2-2; clone size: few; V gene: TRBV7-8; CDR3 DNA: TGTGCCAGCAGCTTAGCGCGGACCAGGAAAATGTTTTTT; CDR3 protein: CASSLARTRKMFF
D gene: .; J gene: TRBJ1-1; clone size: .; V gene: TRBV10-1; CDR3 DNA: TGCGCCAGGAGAAGGAGGGAGATGAACACTGAAGCTTTCTTT; CDR3 protein: CARRRREMNTEAFF
D gene: TRBD2; J gene: TRBJ2-7; clone size: few; V gene: TRBV5-1; CDR3 DNA: TGCGCCAGCAGCTTGGGCCTCGTAGCGGGCCCGAGCTCCTACGAGCAGTACTTC; CDR3 protein: CASSLGLVAGPSSYEQYF
D gene: .; J gene: TRBJ2-5; clone size: few; V gene: TRBV27; CDR3 DNA: TGTGCCAGCAGTTTAAACGGACCATTGGCGACCCAGTACTTC; CDR3 protein: CASSLNGPLATQYF
D gene: TRBD2; J gene: TRBJ2-2; clone size: .; V gene: TRBV10-3; CDR3 DNA: TGTGCCATCAGCAAGGGACTAGCGGGAGGTAGGAACACCGGGGAGCTGTTTTTT; CDR3 protein: CAISKGLAGGRNTGELFF
D gene: .; J gene: TRBJ2-5; clone size: few; V gene: TRBV11-3; CDR3 DNA: TGTGCCAGCAGCGGCCCATCGGAGACCCAGTACTTC; CDR3 protein: CASSGPSETQYF
D gene: TRBD1; J gene: TRBJ1-1; clone size: few; V gene: TRBV27; CDR3 DNA: TGTGCCAGCAGTATAACCGGGACAGGGAACACTGAAGCTTTCTTT; CDR3 protein: CASSITGTGNTEAFF
D gene: TRBD2; J gene: TRBJ2-2; clone size: .; V gene: TRBV20-1; CDR3 DNA: TGCAGTGCTAGAGACTTGTCCCGGGGGGTCGGGGAGCTGTTTTTT; CDR3 protein: CSARDLSRGVGELFF
D gene: .; J gene: TRBJ1-2; clone size: medium-sized; V gene: TRBV20-1; CDR3 DNA: TGCAGTGCCCCATTACCCGGGGGTGCCTATGGCTACACCTTC; CDR3 protein: CSAPLPGGAYGYTF
D gene: .; J gene: TRBJ1-2; clone size: .; V gene: TRBV11-2; CDR3 DNA: TGTGCCAGCAGCCGCCGCCCCTTAGGGAGGGAGGTGGACTATGGCTACACCTTC; CDR3 protein: CASSRRPLGREVDYGYTF
D gene: TRBD2; J gene: TRBJ2-7; clone size: medium-sized; V gene: TRBV7-6; CDR3 DNA: TGTGCCAGCAGAGGGACTAGGTCCTACGAGCAGTACTTC; CDR3 protein: CASRGTRSYEQYF
D gene: TRBD1; J gene: TRBJ1-5; clone size: .; V gene: TRBV6-1; CDR3 DNA: TGTGCCAGCAGTGGGGGACAGGGGCCGTGGGGGCCCCAGCATTTT; CDR3 protein: CASSGGQGPWGPQHF
D gene: TRBD1; J gene: TRBJ2-5; clone size: few; V gene: TRBV24-1; CDR3 DNA: TGTGCCACCAGTGCGGGGACAGGGGGCACCTGGGGGGAGACCCAGTACTTC; CDR3 protein: CATSAGTGGTWGETQYF
D gene: .; J gene: TRBJ2-5; clone size: .; V gene: TRBV15; CDR3 DNA: TGTGCCACCAGCAGACCTAAAGAGACCCAGTACTTC; CDR3 protein: CATSRPKETQYF
D gene: TRBD2; J gene: TRBJ2-1; clone size: .; V gene: TRBV7-3; CDR3 DNA: TGTGCCAGCAGCTCCAGCGGGAGATGGGTGAATGAGCAGTTCTTC; CDR3 protein: CASSSSGRWVNEQFF
D gene: .; J gene: TRBJ2-3; clone size: .; V gene: TRBV27; CDR3 DNA: TGTGCCAGCAGTTTTTGGGGGGCCAAAGATACGCAGTATTTT; CDR3 protein: CASSFWGAKDTQYF
D gene: .; J gene: TRBJ1-1; clone size: few; V gene: TRBV4-3; CDR3 DNA: TGCGCCAGCAGCCAAGGAAGGGTGGACCCTGAAGCTTTCTTT; CDR3 protein: CASSQGRVDPEAFF
D gene: TRBD2; J gene: TRBJ2-2; clone size: few; V gene: TRBV20-1; CDR3 DNA: TGCAGTGCTAGAACTAGCGGGAGGGAAAGGAGCACCGGGGAGCTGTTTTTT; CDR3 protein: CSARTSGRERSTGELFF
D gene: .; J gene: TRBJ2-5; clone size: .; V gene: TRBV2; CDR3 DNA: TGTGCCAGCAGCGCCGAGGGTGGGTACCAAGAGACCCAGTACTTC; CDR3 protein: CASSAEGGYQETQYF
D gene: .; J gene: TRBJ1-2; clone size: .; V gene: TRBV19; CDR3 DNA: TGTGCCAGTAGTCTGGGTTATGGCTACACCTTC; CDR3 protein: CASSLGYGYTF
D gene: TRBD2; J gene: TRBJ2-1; clone size: .; V gene: TRBV27; CDR3 DNA: TGTGCCAGCAGTAATAGGACTAGCGGGAGGGTCCCCTACAATGAGCAGTTCTTC; CDR3 protein: CASSNRTSGRVPYNEQFF
D gene: .; J gene: TRBJ2-1; clone size: .; V gene: TRBV12-3/TRBV12-4; CDR3 DNA: TGTGCCAGCAGCCGAGGACAGCTTGAGGCCTACAATGAGCAGTTCTTC; CDR3 protein: CASSRGQLEAYNEQFF
D gene: .; J gene: TRBJ2-5; clone size: few; V gene: TRBV19; CDR3 DNA: TGTGCCAGTAAGGCCCGAGGGTGGGAGACCCAGTACTTC; CDR3 protein: CASKARGWETQYF
D gene: .; J gene: TRBJ2-2; clone size: .; V gene: TRBV11-3; CDR3 DNA: TGTGCCAGCAGAAGCACAAGGAACACCGGGGAGCTGTTTTTT; CDR3 protein: CASRSTRNTGELFF
D gene: TRBD1; J gene: TRBJ1-1; clone size: few; V gene: TRBV6-1; CDR3 DNA: TGTGCCAGCAGTACCATGACAGGGACGTACACTGAAGCTTTCTTT; CDR3 protein: CASSTMTGTYTEAFF
D gene: .; J gene: TRBJ1-1; clone size: once; V gene: TRBV5-4; CDR3 DNA: TGTGCCAGCAGTGAGAAGAACACTGAAGCTTTCTTT; CDR3 protein: CASSEKNTEAFF
D gene: .; J gene: TRBJ2-3; clone size: few; V gene: TRBV20-1; CDR3 DNA: TGCAGTGCACAGTACTTGGATACGCAGTATTTT; CDR3 protein: CSAQYLDTQYF
D gene: .; J gene: TRBJ2-3; clone size: .; V gene: TRBV6-1; CDR3 DNA: TGTGCTAGCAGCCTCCTGGATGGCACAGATACGCAGTATTTT; CDR3 protein: CASSLLDGTDTQYF